The clone carrying this TCR beta chain was detected only a few times. What it binds is not known. Trimming left V 7 bases short and J 2 bases short, with 12 bases between. Germline-derived CDR1 and CDR2 are SQVTM and ANQGSEA. The CDR3 runs to 14 residues. This entry belongs to a study of identical twins. Whole-study findings and limits: Fewer insertions were carried by abundant cord blood beta clonotypes, but none was seen in memory repertoires. Less excess twin sharing appeared in beta out-of-frame sequences.

TCRdb re-derived calls from the 5' RACE reads in MiXCR, one entry per CDR3 protein. The data hold about 470,000 distinct CDR3 sequences, with roughly 24% observed a single time. The sample was also linked to a second study, of T cells expressing NK-cell markers.

The TCR sequence derives from a woman aged 18-29 years in good health. V usage is TRBV29-1 and J usage is TRBJ2-6; D call uncertain. Sequenced material: CD4+ T cells sorted from blood. The CDR3 nucleotides are TGCAGCGCTGGAGCATCGGCTGGGGCCAACGTCCTGACTTTC. Translating gives CSAGASAGANVLTF.